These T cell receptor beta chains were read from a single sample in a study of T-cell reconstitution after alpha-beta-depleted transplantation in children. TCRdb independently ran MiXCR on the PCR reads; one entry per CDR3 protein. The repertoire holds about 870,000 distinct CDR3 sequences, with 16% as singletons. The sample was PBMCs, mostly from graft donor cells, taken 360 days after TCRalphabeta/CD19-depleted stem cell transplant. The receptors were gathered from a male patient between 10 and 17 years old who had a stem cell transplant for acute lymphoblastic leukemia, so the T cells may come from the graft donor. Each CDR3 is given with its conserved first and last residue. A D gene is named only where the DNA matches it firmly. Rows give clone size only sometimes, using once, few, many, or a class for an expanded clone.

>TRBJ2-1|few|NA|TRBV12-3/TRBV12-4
TGTGCCAGCAGGCTCGGGATGCGGGAGCAGTTCTTC
CASRLGMREQFF
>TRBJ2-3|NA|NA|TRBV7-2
TGTGCCAGCAGCTTAGAGATCCAGCTTCCCACAGATACGCAGTATTTT
CASSLEIQLPTDTQYF
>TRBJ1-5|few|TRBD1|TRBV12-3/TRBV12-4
TGTGCCAGCACCAAGGGGGGACAGGGGAGGAATAGCAATCAGCCCCAGCATTTT
CASTKGGQGRNSNQPQHF
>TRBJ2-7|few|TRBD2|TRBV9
TGTGCCAGCAGCGTAGCGGGGGGGCCTACCTACGAGCAGTACTTC
CASSVAGGPTYEQYF
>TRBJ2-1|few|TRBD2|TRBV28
TGTGCCAGCAGGAGGACTAGAGCGGAGTTCTTC
CASRRTRAEFF
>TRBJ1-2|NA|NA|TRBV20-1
TGCAGTGCTAGCCCCCTTACGCCTGGTGCGAAGAACTATGGCTACACCTTC
CSASPLTPGAKNYGYTF
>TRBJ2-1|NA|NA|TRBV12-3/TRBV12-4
TGTGCCAGCAGTTTAATGTTCTCACAGGTGACCTACAATGAGCAGTTCTTC
CASSLMFSQVTYNEQFF
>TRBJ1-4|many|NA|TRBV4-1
TGCGCCAGCAGCCAGATGACAGCCCGAGAGGAAAAACTGTTTTTT
CASSQMTAREEKLFF
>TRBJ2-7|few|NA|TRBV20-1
TGCAGTGCTAGAGTCGAGGGCCCTGGGGGCGTCGCTTACGAGCAGTACTTC
CSARVEGPGGVAYEQYF
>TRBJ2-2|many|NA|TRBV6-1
TGTGCCAGCAGTCCATTCGGGGGCACCGGGGAGCTGTTTTTT
CASSPFGGTGELFF
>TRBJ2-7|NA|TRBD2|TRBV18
TGTGCCAGCTCACCGGTAGCGGGAGCAAGCTCCTACGAGCAGTACTTC
CASSPVAGASSYEQYF
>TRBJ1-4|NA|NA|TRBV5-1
TGCGCCAGCAGGTCGTCGTGGAGAACTAATGAAAAACTGTTTTTT
CASRSSWRTNEKLFF
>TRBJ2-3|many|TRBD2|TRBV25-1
TGTGCCAGCAGTGAATCCCCCCGACTAGCGGGAAGGGCAGATACGCAGTATTTT
CASSESPRLAGRADTQYF
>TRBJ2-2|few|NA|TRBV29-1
TGCAGCGTTGGTACTAGGACCCCCGGGGAGCTGTTTTTT
CSVGTRTPGELFF
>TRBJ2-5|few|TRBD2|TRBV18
TGTGCCAGCTCACCGGGACTAGCGCTTCAGGAGGCCCAGTACTTC
CASSPGLALQEAQYF
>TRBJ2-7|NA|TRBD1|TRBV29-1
TGCAGCGTCGTCCCGGGACAGGGGGCCTACGAGCAGTACTTC
CSVVPGQGAYEQYF
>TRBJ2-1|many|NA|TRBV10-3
TGTGCCATCAGTGTCCAACTAGCCGAGCAGTTCTTC
CAISVQLAEQFF
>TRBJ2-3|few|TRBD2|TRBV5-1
TGCGCCAGCAGCTCTACTAGCGGGAGGAACGCAGATACGCAGTATTTT
CASSSTSGRNADTQYF
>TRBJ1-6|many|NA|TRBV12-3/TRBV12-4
TGTGCCAGCAGTTTCACACAGGAGTTCAATTCACCCCTCCACTTT
CASSFTQEFNSPLHF
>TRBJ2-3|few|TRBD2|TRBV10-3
TGTGCCATCGGGGGGTCGGGACTAGAATCAGATACGCAGTATTTT
CAIGGSGLESDTQYF
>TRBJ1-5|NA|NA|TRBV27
TGTGCCAGCAGTTTGAAGGGACCTTATCAGCCCCAGCATTTT
CASSLKGPYQPQHF
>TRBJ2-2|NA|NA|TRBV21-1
TGTGCCAGGGTTGGGGAGCTGTTTTTT
CARVGELFF
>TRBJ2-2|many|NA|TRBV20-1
TGCAGTGCTAGAGATCGAACTTCGCTGAACACCGGGGAGCTGTTTTTT
CSARDRTSLNTGELFF
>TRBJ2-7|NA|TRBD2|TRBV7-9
TGTGCCAGCAGCATAGGGACTAGCGTATCCTACGAGCAGTACTTC
CASSIGTSVSYEQYF
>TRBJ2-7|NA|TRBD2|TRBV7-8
TGTGCCAGCAGCCGACTAGCGGGAGTTACGTTCAGTGAGAACGAGCAGTACTTC
CASSRLAGVTFSENEQYF
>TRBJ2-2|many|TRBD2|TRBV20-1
TGCAGTGCTATCCCAGCGGGAGTGGGCACCGGGGAGCTGTTTTTT
CSAIPAGVGTGELFF
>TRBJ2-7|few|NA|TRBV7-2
TGTGCCAGCAGGGTACAGGGTTTACTACTGCGAGAGCAGTACTTC
CASRVQGLLLREQYF
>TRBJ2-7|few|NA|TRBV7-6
TGTGCCAGCAGAGCCAATGAGGGTTCCTACGAGCAGTACTTC
CASRANEGSYEQYF
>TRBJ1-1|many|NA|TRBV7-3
TGTGCCAGCAGCTTAGGTGGGGGGCTGGGCACTGAAGCTTTCTTT
CASSLGGGLGTEAFF
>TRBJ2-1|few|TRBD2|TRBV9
TGTGCCAGCAGCGTAGGCCCGAGGCCGAGGGGAGGGGCGCCGGGAGAGCAGTTCTTC
CASSVGPRPRGGAPGEQFF
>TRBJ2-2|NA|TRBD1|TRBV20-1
TGCAGTGCTCTCGACAGGGAGAACACCGGGGAGCTGTTTTTT
CSALDRENTGELFF
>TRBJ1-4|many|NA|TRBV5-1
TGCGCCAGCAGCTTGTCCTTGTCCTTTGCAACTAATGAAAAACTGTTTTTT
CASSLSLSFATNEKLFF
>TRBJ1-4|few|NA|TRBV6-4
TGTGCCAGCAGTCGACAGGCCCAGGTTCCTGTATTTTTGGGGGCAACTAATGAAAAACTGTTTTTT
CASSRQAQVPVFLGATNEKLFF
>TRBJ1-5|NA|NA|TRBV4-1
TGCGCCAGCAGCCAAGGACAGATTAATCAGCCCCAGCATTTT
CASSQGQINQPQHF
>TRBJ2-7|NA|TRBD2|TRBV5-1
TGCGCCAGCAGCTTTTGGGAACGAGCGGGAGGATCCAACGATCAGTACTTC
CASSFWERAGGSNDQYF
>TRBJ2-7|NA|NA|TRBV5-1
TGCGCCAGCAGCTTAGGGGACCACCCTAACGAGCAGTACTTC
CASSLGDHPNEQYF
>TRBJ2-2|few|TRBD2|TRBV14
TGTGCCAGCACTGGGCTAGCGGGAGTTTTAAACACCGGGGAGCTGTTTTTT
CASTGLAGVLNTGELFF
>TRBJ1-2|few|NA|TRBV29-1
TGCAGCGTTGAAGATCTTAGGGCCAGGGACGGCTACACCTTC
CSVEDLRARDGYTF
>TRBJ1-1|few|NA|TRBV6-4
TGTGCCAGCAGCGTTCCCGGCCGGATTTTAGAAGCTTTCTTT
CASSVPGRILEAFF
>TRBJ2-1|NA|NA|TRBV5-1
TGCGCCAGCAGCTTGGTTTCGGGACACCTTACTAATGAGCAGTTCTTC
CASSLVSGHLTNEQFF
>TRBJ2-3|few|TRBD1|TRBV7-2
TGTGCCAGCAGCTTAGCCAACAGGGGGTATACGCAGTATTTT
CASSLANRGYTQYF